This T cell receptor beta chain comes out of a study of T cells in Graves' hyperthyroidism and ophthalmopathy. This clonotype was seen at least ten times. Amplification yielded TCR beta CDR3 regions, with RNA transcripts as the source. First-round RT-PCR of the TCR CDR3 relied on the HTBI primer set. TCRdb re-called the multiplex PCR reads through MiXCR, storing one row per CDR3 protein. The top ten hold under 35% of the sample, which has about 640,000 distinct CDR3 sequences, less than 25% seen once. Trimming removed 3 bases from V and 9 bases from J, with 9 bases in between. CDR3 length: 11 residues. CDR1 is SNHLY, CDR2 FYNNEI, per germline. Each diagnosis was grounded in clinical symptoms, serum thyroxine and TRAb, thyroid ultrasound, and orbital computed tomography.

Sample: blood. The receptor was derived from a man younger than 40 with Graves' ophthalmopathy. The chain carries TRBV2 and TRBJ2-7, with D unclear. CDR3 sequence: CASSEDGGQYF. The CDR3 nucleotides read TGTGCCAGCAGTGAGGACGGCGGGCAGTACTTC.